The 16 T cell receptor beta chains given below trace back to one sample, sequenced in a study of Ad26.COV2.S vaccination and SARS-CoV-2 variants (dated by TCRdb to 2020 to 2022). The library was prepared using the immunoSEQ multiplex PCR assay. TCRdb re-hosts the immuneACCESS table, in-frame sequences only. Its copies lack some clones; in the studies checked, an unresolved V gene accounts for under half of them, and the cause for the rest is not known. This sample has 300,000 to 350,000 clones in its table, and about 89% of those were observed once. Clones ranked in the top ten supply about 5% of the sample. The intended sense of this specimen's treatment or condition label: 15 to 20 received Ad26.COV2.S at low or high dose, single or two shots; about 5 received placebo; per-sample allocation not given. For vaccine and placebo recipients, repertoires were sequenced using samples collected on day 63 after the first injection.

The sample consisted of peripheral blood, taken in a trial of Ad26.COV2.S vaccine versus placebo. The receptors were gathered from a person between 18 and 60 years old who received the Ad26.COV2.S COVID-19 vaccine or a placebo.

This sequence joins TRBV19 and TRBJ2-7; 8 bases agree with TRBD1. Losses at the gene ends were 5 bases for V and 3 bases for J; bases not matched to a gene: 9. Germline V gene sequence: CDR1 LNHDA, CDR2 SQIVND (reference sequence). The CDR3 length is 15 residues. The CDR3 DNA reads TGTGCCAGTAGTCACAGCCGGGACAGGTTCTACGAGCAGTACTTC. Amino acid sequence: CASSHSRDRFYEQYF.

This chain joins TRBV3-1 (or the pseudogene TRBV3-2) and TRBJ2-2; 9 positions agree with TRBD2. The CDR3 contains 17 residues. The trim removed 0 bases at V and 5 bases at J, leaving 7 bases unmatched. From germline, CDR1 is LGHDT and CDR2 YNNKEL (reference sequence). This CDR3 is CASSQDEAGGWTGELFF. The CDR3 DNA reads TGTGCCAGCAGCCAAGATGAAGCGGGAGGTTGGACCGGGGAGCTGTTTTTT.

CDR3 nucleotides: TGTGCCAGCAGCGTAGCTCCAACGGGGGGGCGTGAGACCCAGTACTTC. Translating it yields CASSVAPTGGRETQYF. The rearrangement links TRBV9 to TRBJ2-5; 8 bases fit TRBD2. Unmatched junction bases numbered 9, after V lost 0 bases and J lost 5 bases. The V gene's germline CDR1 is SGDLS and CDR2 YYNGEE. The CDR3 has 16 amino acids. The full variable domain, in which reference TRBV9 and TRBJ2-5 provide the parts outside the CDR3, is DSGVTQTPKHLITATGQRVTLRCSPRSGDLSVYWYQQSLDQGLQFLIQYYNGEERAKGNILERFSAQQFPDLHSELNLSSLELGDSALYFCASSVAPTGGRETQYFGPGTRLLVL.

This clone was observed a handful of times. V is TRBV10-2 and J is TRBJ1-2; D uncertain. V was trimmed by 6 bases and J by 1 base, leaving 15 bases between them. The CDR3 spans 15 residues. The germline gives CDR1 WSHSY, CDR2 SAAADI. CDR3 residues: CASSDTWRFNYGYTF. The CDR3, as DNA: TGCGCCAGCAGCGATACGTGGCGATTTAACTATGGCTACACCTTC.

The V gene is TRBV6-6, the J gene TRBJ2-5; a possible D gene is TRBD1 (6 bases). Per germline, CDR1 MNHNY and CDR2 SVGAGI (reference sequence). With 6 bases removed from V and 4 bases from J, the gap between germline ends came to 12 bases. This CDR3 has 13 amino acids. This CDR3 is CASSSGTTETQYF. The CDR3 DNA is TGTGCCAGCAGCTCCGGGACAACAGAGACCCAGTACTTC.

This clone is a singleton in its sample. The rearrangement joins TRBV6-5 to TRBJ1-2; D perhaps matches TRBD1 (5 bases). Trimming shortened V by 4 bases and J by 8 bases, and 11 bases separated the two germline ends. This CDR3 is 12 amino acids long. CDR1 and CDR2 from the germline V gene are MNHEY and SVGAGI. CDR3 residues: CASSSAGLGYTF. The DNA for the CDR3 is TGTGCCAGCAGTTCGGCAGGGCTCGGCTACACCTTC.

This rearrangement joins TRBV28 to TRBJ2-6; weak D call: TRBD1 (5 bases). CDR1 is MDHEN and CDR2 is SYDVKM in the germline V gene. The CDR3 has 15 residues. V was cut by 1 base and J by 2 bases, with 6 bases left in between. The CDR3 sequence is CASSLLGAGANVLTF. The CDR3 DNA sequence: TGTGCCAGCAGTTTATTAGGGGCTGGGGCCAACGTCCTGACTTTC.

The chain employs TRBV27 and TRBJ1-1; D gene unclear. CDR1 is MNHEY and CDR2 is SMNVEV in the germline V gene (reference sequence). V was shortened by 4 bases and J by 3 bases, with 9 bases between the two germline ends. CDR3 size: 13 residues. Written as DNA, the CDR3 is TGTGCCAGCAGTTCTGGAGCTCACACTGAAGCTTTCTTT. Residues: CASSSGAHTEAFF.

J is TRBJ2-7 and V is TRBV28; D ambiguous. With 6 bases removed from V and 3 bases from J, the gap between germline ends came to 9 bases. There are 12 residues in the CDR3. Germline CDR1 reads MDHEN; CDR2 reads SYDVKM. The CDR3 DNA is TGTGCCAGCAGCCCGGAGCGCTACGAGCAGTACTTC. This codes for CASSPERYEQYF.

The chain uses TRBV11-2 and TRBJ2-7; D remains ambiguous. Trimming removed 1 base at V and 5 bases at J, with 6 bases between. The CDR3 runs to 12 residues. Germline CDR1 and CDR2: SGHAT and FQNNGV. The CDR3, as DNA: TGTGCCAGCAGCTTAGGGGTCAACGAGCAGTACTTC. Translating it yields CASSLGVNEQYF.

V usage is TRBV19 and J usage is TRBJ2-3, with TRBD2 identical over 15 bases. This CDR3 region has 16 residues. Germline V gene data show CDR1 as LNHDA and CDR2 as SQIVND (reference sequence). Trimming removed 6 bases from V and 2 bases from J; junction bases left unmatched: 3. The CDR3 coding sequence is TGTGCCAGTAGCAGGACTAGCGGGGGGGCCACAGATACGCAGTATTTT. Amino acids: CASSRTSGGATDTQYF.

The chain carries TRBV28 and TRBJ2-1; D is ambiguous. This CDR3 contains 13 residues. The germline V gene encodes CDR1 MDHEN and CDR2 SYDVKM. The V gene lost 10 bases and the J gene lost 8 bases, with 18 bases spanning the gap. The CDR3 loop reads CATRDPLNDEQFF. The DNA for the CDR3 is TGTGCCACCAGAGACCCCCTTAATGATGAGCAGTTCTTC.

The V call is TRBV5-1, the J call TRBJ2-1; 9 bases line up with TRBD1. Losses at the gene ends were 4 bases for V and 8 bases for J; bases not matched to a gene: 16. Looked up from germline, CDR1 is SGHRS and CDR2 is YFSETQ. The CDR3 contains 17 residues. CDR3 amino acids: CASSLGSGTGPMDEQFF. In nucleotides, the CDR3 is TGCGCCAGCAGCCTGGGTAGTGGGACAGGGCCTATGGATGAGCAGTTCTTC.

This sequence joins TRBV18 and TRBJ2-2, with D possibly TRBD2 on 5 matching bases. Trimming removed 3 bases from V and 2 bases from J, with 7 bases in between. The CDR3 spans 14 residues. Germline CDR1 and CDR2: KGHSH and LQKENI. The CDR3 nucleotides are TGTGCCAGCTCACCGGGAGTAAACACCGGGGAGCTGTTTTTT. Amino acids: CASSPGVNTGELFF.

The gene calls are TRBV4-1 and TRBJ2-3; weak D call: TRBD2 (5 bases). Germline-derived CDR1 and CDR2 are MGHRA and YSYEKL. The V and J ends lost 1 base and 5 bases respectively, with 10 bases between them. The CDR3 has 14 residues. The CDR3 protein is CASSQVPGEDTQYF. In DNA, the CDR3 is TGCGCCAGCAGCCAAGTCCCCGGGGAAGATACGCAGTATTTT.

The CDR3 reads CASSRLAGGNEQFF. In DNA form, the CDR3 reads TGTGCCAGCAGCCGACTAGCGGGGGGGAATGAGCAGTTCTTC. V usage is TRBV5-6 and J usage is TRBJ2-1; 14 bases are shared with TRBD2. J was trimmed by 7 bases and V by 4 bases; bases with no gene match: 1. Germline-derived CDR1 and CDR2 are SGHDT and YYEEEE. The CDR3 sequence is 14 residues long.